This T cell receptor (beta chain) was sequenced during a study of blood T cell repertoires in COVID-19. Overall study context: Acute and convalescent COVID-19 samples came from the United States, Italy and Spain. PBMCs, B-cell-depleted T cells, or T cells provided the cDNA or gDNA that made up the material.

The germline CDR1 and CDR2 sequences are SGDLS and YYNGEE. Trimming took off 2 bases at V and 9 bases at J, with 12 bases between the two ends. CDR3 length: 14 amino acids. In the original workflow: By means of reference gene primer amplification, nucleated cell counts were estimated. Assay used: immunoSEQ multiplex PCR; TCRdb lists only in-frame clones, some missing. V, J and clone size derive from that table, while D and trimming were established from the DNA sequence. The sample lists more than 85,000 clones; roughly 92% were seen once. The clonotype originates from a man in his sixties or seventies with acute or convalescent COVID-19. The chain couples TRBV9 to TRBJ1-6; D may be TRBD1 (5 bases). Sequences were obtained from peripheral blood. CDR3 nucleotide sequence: TGTGCCAGCAGCGTCTACCCCGGGGGTTCACCCCTCCACTTT. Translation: CASSVYPGGSPLHF.